This T cell receptor beta chain was sequenced in a study of blood T cell repertoires in COVID-19. Looking at the study overall: The United States, Italy and Spain provided the acute and convalescent COVID-19 samples. In each case, the material was cDNA or gDNA derived from T cells, B-cell-depleted T cells, or PBMCs.

The CDR3 length is 16 residues. With V trimmed by 9 bases and J by 0 bases, 7 bases remained unmatched. CDR1 and CDR2 (germline): LNHNV, YYDKDF (reference sequence). Per the authors' pipeline: Nucleated cell counts were estimated from reference gene primer amplification. Sequencing used immunoSEQ multiplex PCR; TCRdb keeps in-frame clones, though not all of them. V, J and clone size were drawn from that table, and D and trimming were deduced from the DNA. Among roughly 150,000 clones listed, approximately 90% were seen once. Seattle patients were enrolled during active infection and followed longitudinally.

This chain joins TRBV15 and TRBJ2-2, with 10 bases identical to TRBD1. Sequences were obtained from peripheral blood. The origin of this receptor is a young man with COVID-19, enrolled during active disease. Written as DNA, the CDR3 is TGTGCCACAAGGGACAGGGGACCCGCGAACACCGGGGAGCTGTTTTTT. Its translation: CATRDRGPANTGELFF.